This note documents a single TCR beta chain sequence. This specimen belongs to a study of cytomegalovirus exposure and HLA in healthy donors. Germline values: CDR1 MDHEN, CDR2 SYDVKM. Losses at the gene ends were 4 bases for V and 3 bases for J; bases not matched to a gene: 2. The CDR3 is 14 residues long. Here immunoSEQ multiplex PCR was the method, and the copy in TCRdb shows in-frame clones only, minus some. The data show some 170,000 clones, about nine tenths seen once. The genes are TRBV28 and TRBJ2-5; the match to TRBD2 covers 10 bases. This TCR came from a young man in good health and CMV-seropositive. Sequences were obtained from PBMCs. The CDR3 protein is CASSSLAGEETQYF. The CDR3 region has the DNA TGTGCCAGCAGTTCCCTAGCGGGAGAAGAGACCCAGTACTTC.